This entry lists 6 T cell receptor beta chains sequenced from one sample in a study of shared clonotypes between healthy human individuals. Assay used: immunoSEQ multiplex PCR; TCRdb lists only in-frame clones, some missing. The table lists about 680,000 clones, about 92% of them singletons. Selected positively for CCR7 and CD45RO-negative, naive CD8 cells excluded terminally differentiated effector memory CD45RA+ cells. The material sequenced was naive CD8+ T cells sorted from blood. The origin of the receptors is a man aged 25 to 40 in good health.

As DNA, the CDR3 is TGTGCCAGCAGCTTAACCGGGACAGGCATCTCTGGGGCCAACGTCCTGACTTTC. As protein: CASSLTGTGISGANVLTF. The V and J genes are TRBV11-2 and TRBJ2-6, with 8 bases matching TRBD1. The CDR3 spans 18 residues. Per germline, CDR1 SGHAT and CDR2 FQNNGV. V lost 2 bases and J lost 0; bases outside the gene matches: 6.

The chain uses TRBV11-2 and TRBJ1-6, with 8 bases that match TRBD1. V was clipped by 3 bases and J by 4 bases; unmatched bases: 2. The germline gives CDR1 SGHAT, CDR2 FQNNGV. This CDR3 contains 15 residues. Here the CDR3 reads CASSFGQGYNSPLHF. The CDR3 region has the DNA TGTGCCAGCAGCTTCGGACAGGGATATAATTCACCCCTCCACTTT.

This CDR3 reads CASWEGNIQYF. The CDR3 DNA reads TGTGCCAGCTGGGAGGGGAACATTCAGTACTTC. This sequence joins TRBV6-6 and TRBJ2-4; 7 nucleotides match TRBD2. The CDR3 length is 11 residues. Germline values: CDR1 MNHNY, CDR2 SVGAGI (reference sequence). V shed 8 bases, J shed 7 bases, and the junction held 2 bases outside the gene matches.

The chain combines TRBV7-2 with TRBJ2-7; 14 bases match TRBD2. The trim removed 7 bases at V and 6 bases at J, leaving 5 bases unmatched. Germline CDR1 reads SGHTA; CDR2 reads FQGNSA. The CDR3 contains 14 residues. The CDR3, as DNA: TGTGCCAGCACGGCCGGGACTAGCGGGGGCGAGCAGTACTTC. This encodes CASTAGTSGGEQYF.

J is TRBJ1-1 and V is TRBV29-1; D not resolved. The V gene's germline CDR1 is SQVTM and CDR2 ANQGSEA. The CDR3 covers 11 residues. Trimming removed 3 bases from V and 9 bases from J, with 11 bases in between. The CDR3 spells CSVEDLTQAFF. In nucleotides, the CDR3 is TGCAGCGTTGAGGATTTAACTCAAGCTTTCTTT.

The chain combines TRBV6-6 with TRBJ2-5, with D uncertain. Germline lookup yields CDR1 MNHNY and CDR2 SVGAGI (reference sequence). The CDR3 extends over 12 amino acids. V gave up 5 bases and J gave up 5 bases, with 9 bases separating them. The CDR3 DNA follows: TGTGCCAGCAGTCCCATGGTCGAGACCCAGTACTTC. Protein product: CASSPMVETQYF.